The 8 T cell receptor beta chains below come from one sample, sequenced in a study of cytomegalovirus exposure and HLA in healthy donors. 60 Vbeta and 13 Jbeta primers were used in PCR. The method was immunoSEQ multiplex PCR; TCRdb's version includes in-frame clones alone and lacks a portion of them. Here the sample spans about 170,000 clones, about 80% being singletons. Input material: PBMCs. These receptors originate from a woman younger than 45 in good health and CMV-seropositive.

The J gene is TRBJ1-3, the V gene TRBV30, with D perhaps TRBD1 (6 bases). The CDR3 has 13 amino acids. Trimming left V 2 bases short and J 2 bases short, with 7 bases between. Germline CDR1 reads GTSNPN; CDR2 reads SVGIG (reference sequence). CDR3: CAWSSGAGNTIYF. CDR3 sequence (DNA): TGTGCCTGGAGTTCAGGGGCTGGAAACACCATATATTTT.

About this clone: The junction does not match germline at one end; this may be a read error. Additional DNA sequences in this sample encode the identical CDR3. The CDR3 sequence is CASSPILGLAGDEQYF. CDR3 DNA sequence: TGCGCCAGCAGCCCAATCCTAGGACTAGCGGGAGACGAGCAGTACTTC. The rearrangement uses TRBV5-4 and TRBJ2-7; 13 nucleotides line up with TRBD2. The CDR3 totals 16 residues. Germline loops: CDR1 SGHNT, CDR2 YYREEE (reference sequence).

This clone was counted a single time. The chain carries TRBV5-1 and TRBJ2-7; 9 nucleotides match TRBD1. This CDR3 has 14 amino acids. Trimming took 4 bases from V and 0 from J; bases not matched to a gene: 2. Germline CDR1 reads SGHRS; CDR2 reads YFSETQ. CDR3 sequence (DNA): TGCGCCAGCAGCGGGACAGGGAGCTCCTACGAGCAGTACTTC. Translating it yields CASSGTGSSYEQYF.

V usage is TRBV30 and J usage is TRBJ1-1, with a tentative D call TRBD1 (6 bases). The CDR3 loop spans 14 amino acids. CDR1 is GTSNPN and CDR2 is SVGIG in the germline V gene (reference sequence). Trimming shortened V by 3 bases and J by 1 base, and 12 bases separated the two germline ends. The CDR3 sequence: CAWRSPGANTEAFF. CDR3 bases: TGTGCCTGGAGGAGTCCAGGGGCGAACACTGAAGCTTTCTTT.

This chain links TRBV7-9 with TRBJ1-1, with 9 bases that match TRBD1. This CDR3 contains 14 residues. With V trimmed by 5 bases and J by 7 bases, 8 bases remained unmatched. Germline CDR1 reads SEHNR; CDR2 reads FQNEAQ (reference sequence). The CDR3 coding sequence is TGTGCCAGCAGCCCGAGGACAGGGGATGATGAAGCTTTCTTT. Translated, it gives CASSPRTGDDEAFF.

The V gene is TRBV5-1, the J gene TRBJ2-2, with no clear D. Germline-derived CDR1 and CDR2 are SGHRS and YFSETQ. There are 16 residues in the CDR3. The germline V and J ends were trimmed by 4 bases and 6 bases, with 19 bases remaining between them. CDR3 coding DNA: TGCGCCAGCAGCCCGACGACCTCAGGTACATCCGGGGAGCTGTTTTTT. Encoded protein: CASSPTTSGTSGELFF.

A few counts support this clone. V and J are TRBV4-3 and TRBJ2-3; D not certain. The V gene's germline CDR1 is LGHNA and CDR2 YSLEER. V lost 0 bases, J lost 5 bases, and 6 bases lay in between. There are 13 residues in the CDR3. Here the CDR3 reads CASSQDREDTQYF. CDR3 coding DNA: TGCGCCAGCAGCCAAGATCGAGAAGATACGCAGTATTTT.

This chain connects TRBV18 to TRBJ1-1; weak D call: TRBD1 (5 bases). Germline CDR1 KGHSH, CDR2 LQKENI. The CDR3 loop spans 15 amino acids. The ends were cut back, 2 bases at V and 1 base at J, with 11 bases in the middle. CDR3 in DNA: TGTGCCAGCTCACCAGAAGGGGCCGGGAACACTGAAGCTTTCTTT. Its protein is CASSPEGAGNTEAFF.